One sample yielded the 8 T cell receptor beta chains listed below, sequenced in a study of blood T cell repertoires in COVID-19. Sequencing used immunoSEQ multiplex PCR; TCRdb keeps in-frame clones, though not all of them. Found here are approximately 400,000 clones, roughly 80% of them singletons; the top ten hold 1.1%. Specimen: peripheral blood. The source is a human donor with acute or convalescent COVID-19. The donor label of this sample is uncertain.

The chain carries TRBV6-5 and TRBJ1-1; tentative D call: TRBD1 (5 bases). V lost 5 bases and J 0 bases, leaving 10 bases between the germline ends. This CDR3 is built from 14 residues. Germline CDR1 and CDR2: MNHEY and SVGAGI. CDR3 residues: CASSTGTLNTEAFF. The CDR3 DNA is TGTGCCAGCAGTACTGGGACTCTGAACACTGAAGCTTTCTTT.

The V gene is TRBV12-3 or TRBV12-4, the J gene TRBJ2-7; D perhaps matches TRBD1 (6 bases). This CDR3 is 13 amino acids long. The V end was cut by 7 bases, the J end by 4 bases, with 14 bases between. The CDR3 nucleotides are TGTGCCAGCACCCCGGGACACCCTTACGAGCAGTACTTC. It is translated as CASTPGHPYEQYF.

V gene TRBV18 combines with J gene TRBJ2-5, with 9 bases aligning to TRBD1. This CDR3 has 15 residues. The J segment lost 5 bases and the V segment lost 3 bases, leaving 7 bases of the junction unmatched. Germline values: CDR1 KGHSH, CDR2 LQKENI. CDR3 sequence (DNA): TGTGCCAGCTCACCGCGGACAGGGGCTGGGGAGACCCAGTACTTC. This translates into CASSPRTGAGETQYF.

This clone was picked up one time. This CDR3 reads CATTEGNSGNTIYF. CDR3 nucleotides: TGCGCCACTACCGAGGGCAACTCTGGAAACACCATATATTTT. J is TRBJ1-3 and V is TRBV10-1; D is uncertain. Trimming took 10 bases from V and 0 from J, leaving 13 bases between them. Looked up from germline, CDR1 is WNHNN and CDR2 is SYGVQD (reference sequence). This CDR3 comprises 14 residues.

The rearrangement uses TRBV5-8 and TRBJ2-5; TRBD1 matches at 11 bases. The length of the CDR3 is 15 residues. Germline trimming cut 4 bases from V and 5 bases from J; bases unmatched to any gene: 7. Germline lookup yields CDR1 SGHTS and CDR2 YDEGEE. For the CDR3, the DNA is TGTGCCAGCAGCGGTACCGGGACAGGGGGGGAGACCCAGTACTTC. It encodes CASSGTGTGGETQYF.

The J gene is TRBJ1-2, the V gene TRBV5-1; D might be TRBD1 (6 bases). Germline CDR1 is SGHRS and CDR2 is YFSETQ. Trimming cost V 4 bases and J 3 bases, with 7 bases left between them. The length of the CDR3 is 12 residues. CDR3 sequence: CASSRTDYGYTF. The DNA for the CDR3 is TGCGCCAGCAGCAGGACAGACTATGGCTACACCTTC.

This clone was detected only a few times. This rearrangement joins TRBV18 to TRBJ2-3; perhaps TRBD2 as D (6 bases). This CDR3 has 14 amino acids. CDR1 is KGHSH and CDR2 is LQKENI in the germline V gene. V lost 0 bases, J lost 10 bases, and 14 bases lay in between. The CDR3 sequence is CASSPPQGLGAQYF. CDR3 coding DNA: TGTGCCAGCTCACCACCCCAGGGACTCGGTGCGCAGTATTTT.

CDR3 region: CASSFRQGILYEQYF. The CDR3 DNA is TGCGCCAGCAGCTTTAGACAGGGGATACTCTACGAGCAGTACTTC. The chain uses TRBV5-1 and TRBJ2-7, with 8 bases fitting TRBD1. Looked up from germline, CDR1 is SGHRS and CDR2 is YFSETQ. V dropped 2 bases and J dropped 3; count of bases not matched to a gene: 7. The CDR3 totals 15 residues.